This T cell receptor beta chain was sequenced during a study of OX40 agonist ivuxolimab in advanced cancers. Overall study: A mean age of approximately 58 years, range roughly 20 to 79, was recorded, and approximately 85% were male. Study conclusions and caveats: Patients with a partial response at 0.1-3.0 mg/kg had among the lowest clonal expansion. The CD4+ and CD8+ T cells in the blood had expanded clonally by week 6 at 0.1 to 3.0 mg/kg.

This table comes from immunoSEQ multiplex PCR, and its TCRdb copy is limited to in-frame clones, with some not included. The table has 80,000 to 100,000 clones, roughly 89% seen once. The CDR3 runs 12 residues. V shed 3 bases and J shed 4 bases, with 6 bases lying between them. CDR1 and CDR2 (germline): LNHNV, YYDKDF (reference sequence). To note about this clone: The antigen is not known.

The TCR was taken from an adult with an advanced solid tumor such as melanoma, head and neck, liver or kidney cancer. The chain employs TRBV15 and TRBJ1-1, with no clear D. Sequences were derived from CD4+ or CD8+ T cells sorted from blood, sampled in a trial of the OX40 agonist ivuxolimab. CDR3: CATSRRSTEAFF. CDR3 nucleotides: TGTGCCACCAGCAGGCGGAGCACTGAAGCTTTCTTT.